The rows below give T cell receptor beta chains drawn from one sample of a study of blood T cell repertoires in COVID-19. Method: immunoSEQ multiplex PCR; TCRdb's copy keeps in-frame clones and lacks some. The sample lists 88,000 or so clones, around 79% occurring once. Material: peripheral blood. Receptors were obtained from a human donor in a cohort sampled during active COVID-19. CDR3s include the opening cysteine and the closing phenylalanine or tryptophan. A D gene is named only where the DNA matches it firmly. Only some rows state a clone size, as once, few, many or a class for expanded clones.

J	size	D	V	DNA	CDR3
TRBJ2-6	NA	NA	TRBV5-1	TGCGCCAGCAGCCTTTCAGGCTTTGGCTCTGGGGCCAACGTCCTGACTTTC	CASSLSGFGSGANVLTF
TRBJ2-1	NA	TRBD2	TRBV14	TGTGCCAGCAGCCCGGGACTAGACGGCAATGAGCAGTTCTTC	CASSPGLDGNEQFF
TRBJ2-1	NA	TRBD2	TRBV24-1	TGTGCCACCAGTGTCCTACTAGCGGGAGGCCTCAATGAGCAGTTCTTC	CATSVLLAGGLNEQFF
TRBJ2-1	NA	TRBD2	TRBV28	TGTGCCAGCAGTGTTACGGGAGGGCTGGGGAATGAGCAGTTCTTC	CASSVTGGLGNEQFF
TRBJ2-1	NA	NA	TRBV15	TGTGCCACCAGCAGGGGTGACGGGATAAGCTCCTACAATGAGCAGTTCTTC	CATSRGDGISSYNEQFF
TRBJ2-7	few	NA	TRBV15	TGTGCCACCAGCAGAGATTGGGGCAGAACCTACGAGCAGTACTTC	CATSRDWGRTYEQYF
TRBJ1-4	NA	TRBD1	TRBV19	TGTGCCAGTAACCTAGGGGGGACAGCGATTTCAAAACTGTTTTTT	CASNLGGTAISKLFF
TRBJ2-1	NA	TRBD2	TRBV7-8	TGTGCCAGCAGCCGGAGCGGGAGCTCCTACAATGAGCAGTTCTTC	CASSRSGSSYNEQFF
TRBJ2-7	NA	TRBD1	TRBV6-5	TGTGCCAGCAGGAACGGACAGGGCAACCACTACGAGCAGTACTTC	CASRNGQGNHYEQYF
TRBJ2-4	NA	NA	TRBV3-1/TRBV3-2	TGTGCCAGCAGCCAAGGAGGGTCGAGCATTCAGTACTTC	CASSQGGSSIQYF
TRBJ2-3	NA	TRBD2	TRBV28	TGTGCCAGCAGTCTTAGCGGGAGTCCTGCGGATACGCAGTATTTT	CASSLSGSPADTQYF
TRBJ2-7	NA	TRBD1	TRBV29-1	TGCAGCGTTAATGGACAGGGAAACTCCTACGAGCAGTACTTC	CSVNGQGNSYEQYF
TRBJ2-5	NA	NA	TRBV2	TGTGCCAGCAAGCAGGAAGAGACCCAGTACTTC	CASKQEETQYF
TRBJ1-1	NA	TRBD1	TRBV9	TGTGCCAGCAGCGTAGGTCCCGGACAGGGGATTTTAGACACTGAAGCTTTCTTT	CASSVGPGQGILDTEAFF
TRBJ2-2	NA	TRBD2	TRBV29-1	TGCAGCGTTGTAGGGCTAGCGGTATGGGGGGAGCTGTTTTTT	CSVVGLAVWGELFF
TRBJ2-1	NA	TRBD1	TRBV19	TGTGCCAGTAGTATAAACAGGGGGGACAATGAGCAGTTCTTC	CASSINRGDNEQFF
TRBJ1-2	NA	NA	TRBV21-1	TGTGCCAGCAGCAAAGCCAAGACGAGCTCACAGGGGGGCTACACCTTC	CASSKAKTSSQGGYTF
TRBJ1-2	NA	TRBD1	TRBV15	TGTGCCACCAGTACCGGGACAGGGGGAGCTGGCTACACCTTC	CATSTGTGGAGYTF
TRBJ2-3	NA	TRBD2	TRBV11-2	TGTGCCAGCAGCCGAACTAGCGGTAGCACAGATACGCAGTATTTT	CASSRTSGSTDTQYF
TRBJ2-2	NA	NA	TRBV27	TGTGCCAGCAGACGACAGACACTTTACACCGGGGAGCTGTTTTTT	CASRRQTLYTGELFF
TRBJ2-3	NA	NA	TRBV28	TGTGCCAGCCCACCCTCTGGCGCCGCGGGGGCCGCTAGCACAGATACGCAGTATTTT	CASPPSGAAGAASTDTQYF
TRBJ2-7	NA	TRBD1	TRBV2	TGTGCCAGCAGTGTGTCCTTTGTATGGACAGGGATTTCCTACGAGCAGTACTTC	CASSVSFVWTGISYEQYF
TRBJ1-4	NA	TRBD1	TRBV29-1	TGCAGCACAGGGGCGGTGGGTGAAAAACTGTTTTTT	CSTGAVGEKLFF
TRBJ1-6	NA	NA	TRBV7-3	TGTGCCAGCAGCTTAAACGCGGGGACTGACAATTCACCCCTCCACTTT	CASSLNAGTDNSPLHF
TRBJ1-5	NA	TRBD1	TRBV5-6	TGTGCCAGCAGCGCAGGACAGGGATATCAGCCCCAGCATTTT	CASSAGQGYQPQHF
TRBJ2-5	NA	NA	TRBV5-1	TGCGCCAGCAGCCCCGGACAGCAACAAGAGACCCAGTACTTC	CASSPGQQQETQYF